Below, 6 T cell receptor beta chains from the same sample are listed, as sequenced in a study of shared clonotypes between healthy human individuals. Terminally differentiated effector memory CD45RA+ cells were excluded from the naive CD8 cells, which were CD45RO-negative and positively selected for CCR7. The method was immunoSEQ multiplex PCR; TCRdb's version includes in-frame clones alone and lacks a portion of them. Here the sample spans about 2.1 million clones, around 95% being singletons. Input material: naive CD8+ T cells from PBMCs. These receptors were obtained from a man aged 18 to 29 in good health. Some clones in this sample may be carry-over from other donors' samples.

The V and J genes are TRBV19 and TRBJ1-2, with TRBD1 matching over 8 bases. Germline V gene lookup returns CDR1 LNHDA and CDR2 SQIVND (reference sequence). Unmatched junction bases numbered 4, after V lost 11 bases and J lost 8 bases. The CDR3 length is 10 residues. CDR3 coding DNA: TGTGCCGCAGGGGGCGACGGCTACACCTTC. This sequence encodes CAAGGDGYTF.

V and J are TRBV5-1 and TRBJ2-2; 14 nucleotides match TRBD2. The CDR3 length is 17 residues. Unmatched junction bases numbered 3, after V lost 4 bases and J lost 1 base. Looked up from germline, CDR1 is SGHRS and CDR2 is YFSETQ. CDR3 coding DNA: TGCGCCAGCAGCCCGGGACTAGCGGGAGTGAACACCGGGGAGCTGTTTTTT. It specifies CASSPGLAGVNTGELFF.

The chain has TRBV30 and TRBJ2-1; tentative D call: TRBD1 (8 bases). The CDR3 has 15 residues. Germline-derived CDR1 and CDR2 are GTSNPN and SVGIG (reference sequence). The germline V and J ends were trimmed by 0 bases and 6 bases, with 15 bases remaining between them. CDR3 sequence (DNA): TGTGCCTGGAGTGTATGGACAGGGAGGGGCAATGAGCAGTTCTTC. Protein: CAWSVWTGRGNEQFF.

The chain employs TRBV7-8 and TRBJ2-6; D is unclear. Trimming cost V 6 bases and J 3 bases, with 9 bases left between them. The CDR3 loop spans 14 amino acids. Germline CDR1 SGHVS, CDR2 FQNEAQ. The CDR3 loop is CASRPASGANVLTF. As DNA, the CDR3 is TGTGCCAGCAGACCTGCGAGTGGGGCCAACGTCCTGACTTTC.

This rearrangement joins TRBV6-1 to TRBJ2-2; 13 positions match TRBD2. CDR3 length: 18 residues. Germline CDR1 and CDR2: MNHNS and SASEGT. The trim removed 4 bases at V and 5 bases at J, leaving 10 bases unmatched. CDR3 loop: CASSGTVTSGRRTGELFF. DNA for the CDR3: TGTGCCAGCAGTGGGACGGTGACTAGCGGGAGGAGAACCGGGGAGCTGTTTTTT.

CDR3 in amino acids: CASSLLVSYNEQFF. Here the CDR3 DNA reads TGTGCCAGCAGCTTGCTAGTCTCCTACAATGAGCAGTTCTTC. The genes are TRBV5-6 and TRBJ2-1; D call uncertain. The ends were cut back, 1 base at V and 0 bases at J, with 5 bases in the middle. This CDR3 has 14 residues. Per the germline V gene, CDR1 is SGHDT and CDR2 is YYEEEE.